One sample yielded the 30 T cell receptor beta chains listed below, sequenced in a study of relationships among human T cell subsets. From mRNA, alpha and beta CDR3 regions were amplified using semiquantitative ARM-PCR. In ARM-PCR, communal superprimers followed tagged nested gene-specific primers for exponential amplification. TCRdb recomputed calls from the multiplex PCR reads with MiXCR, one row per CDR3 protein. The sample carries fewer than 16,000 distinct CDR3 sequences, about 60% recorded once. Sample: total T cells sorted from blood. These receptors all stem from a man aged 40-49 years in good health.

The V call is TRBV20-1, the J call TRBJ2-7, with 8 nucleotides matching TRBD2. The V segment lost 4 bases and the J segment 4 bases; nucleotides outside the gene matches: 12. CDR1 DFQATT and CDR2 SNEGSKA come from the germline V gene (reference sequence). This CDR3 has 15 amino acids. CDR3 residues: CSATVPWREEYEQYF. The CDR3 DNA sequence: TGCAGTGCTACAGTCCCATGGCGGGAGGAGTACGAGCAGTACTTC.

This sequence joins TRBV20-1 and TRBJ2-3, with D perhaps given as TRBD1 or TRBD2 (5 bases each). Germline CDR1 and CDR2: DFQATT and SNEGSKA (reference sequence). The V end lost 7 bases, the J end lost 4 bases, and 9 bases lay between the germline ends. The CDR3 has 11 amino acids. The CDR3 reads CSVTGPDTQYF. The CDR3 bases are TGCAGTGTTACGGGGCCAGATACGCAGTATTTT.

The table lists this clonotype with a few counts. The CDR3 DNA sequence: TGTGCCAGCAGCTTTGCGAGCGACAGCAACGAGCAGTACTTC. Its translation is CASSFASDSNEQYF. The rearrangement uses TRBV11-2 and TRBJ2-7, with TRBD1 as a possible D gene (5 bases). The V end was cut by 3 bases, the J end by 5 bases, with 14 bases between. The germline CDR1 and CDR2 sequences are SGHAT and FQNNGV. This CDR3 comprises 14 residues.

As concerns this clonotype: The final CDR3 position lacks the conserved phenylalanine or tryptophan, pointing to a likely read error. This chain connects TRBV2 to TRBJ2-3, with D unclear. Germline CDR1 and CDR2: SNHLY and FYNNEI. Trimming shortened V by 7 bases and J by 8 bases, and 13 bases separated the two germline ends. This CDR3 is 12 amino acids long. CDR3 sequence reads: CASTEPRTTQYS. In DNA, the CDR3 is TGTGCCAGCACCGAGCCGCGTACTACGCAGTATTCT.

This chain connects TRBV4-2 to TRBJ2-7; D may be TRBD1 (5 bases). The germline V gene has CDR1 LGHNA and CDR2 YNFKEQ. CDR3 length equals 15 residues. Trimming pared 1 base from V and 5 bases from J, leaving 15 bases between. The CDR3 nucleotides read TGTGCCAGCAGCCAAGCAGGGCAGGGTCCCGACGAGCAGTACTTC. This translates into CASSQAGQGPDEQYF.

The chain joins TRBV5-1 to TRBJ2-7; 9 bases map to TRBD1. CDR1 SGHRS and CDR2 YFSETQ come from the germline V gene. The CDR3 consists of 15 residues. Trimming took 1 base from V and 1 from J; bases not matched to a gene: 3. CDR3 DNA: TGCGCCAGCAGCTTGACAGGGGGCGCGTCCTACGAGCAGTACTTC. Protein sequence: CASSLTGGASYEQYF.

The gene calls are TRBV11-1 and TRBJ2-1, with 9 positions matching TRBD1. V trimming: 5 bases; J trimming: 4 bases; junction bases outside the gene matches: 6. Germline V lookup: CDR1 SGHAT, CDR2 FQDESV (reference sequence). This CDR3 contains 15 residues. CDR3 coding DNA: TGTGCCAGCAGCGACCGACAGGGGGAGTACAATGAGCAGTTCTTC. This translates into CASSDRQGEYNEQFF.

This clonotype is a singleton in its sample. CDR3 amino acids: CASSLESGELFF. The CDR3 DNA reads as TGTGCCAGCAGTTTAGAGTCCGGGGAGCTGTTTTTT. The chain links TRBV12-3 or TRBV12-4 to TRBJ2-2; no definite D call. The V end was cut by 1 base, the J end by 6 bases, with 3 bases between. The CDR3 is 12 residues long.

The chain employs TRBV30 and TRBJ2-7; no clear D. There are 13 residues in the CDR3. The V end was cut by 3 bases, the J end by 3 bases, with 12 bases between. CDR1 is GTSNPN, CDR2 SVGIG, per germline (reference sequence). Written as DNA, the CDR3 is TGTGCCTGGAGAGACAATAAGATCTACGAGCAGTACTTC. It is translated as CAWRDNKIYEQYF.

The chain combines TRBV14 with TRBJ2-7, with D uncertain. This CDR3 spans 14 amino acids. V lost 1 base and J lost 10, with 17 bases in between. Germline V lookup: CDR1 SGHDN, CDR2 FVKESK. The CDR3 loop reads CASSQGRWGTDQYF. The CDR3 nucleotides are TGTGCCAGCAGCCAAGGTCGATGGGGTACAGATCAGTACTTC.

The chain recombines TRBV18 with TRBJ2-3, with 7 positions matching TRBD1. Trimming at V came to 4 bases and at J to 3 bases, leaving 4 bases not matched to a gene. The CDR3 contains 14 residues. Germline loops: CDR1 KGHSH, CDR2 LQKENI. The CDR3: CASSLSTGTDTQYF. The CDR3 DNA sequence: TGTGCCAGCTCACTATCGACAGGGACAGATACGCAGTATTTT.

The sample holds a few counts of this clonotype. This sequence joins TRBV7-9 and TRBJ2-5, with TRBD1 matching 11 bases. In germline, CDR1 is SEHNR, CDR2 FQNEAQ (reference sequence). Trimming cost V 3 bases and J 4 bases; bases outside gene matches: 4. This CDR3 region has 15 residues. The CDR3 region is CASSFQDRGRETQYF. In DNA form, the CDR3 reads TGTGCCAGCAGCTTTCAGGACAGGGGGCGAGAGACCCAGTACTTC. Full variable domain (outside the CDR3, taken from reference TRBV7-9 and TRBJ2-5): DTGVSQNPRHKITKRGQNVTFRCDPISEHNRLYWYRQTLGQGPEFLTYFQNEAQLEKSRLLSDRFSAERPKGSFSTLEIQRTEQGDSAMYLCASSFQDRGRETQYFGPGTRLLVL.

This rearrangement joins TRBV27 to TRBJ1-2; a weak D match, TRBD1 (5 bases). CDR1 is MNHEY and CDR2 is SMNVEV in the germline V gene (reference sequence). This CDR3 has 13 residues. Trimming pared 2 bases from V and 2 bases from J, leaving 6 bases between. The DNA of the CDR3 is TGTGCCAGCAGTTTACAGGGAAACTATGGCTACACCTTC. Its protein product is CASSLQGNYGYTF.

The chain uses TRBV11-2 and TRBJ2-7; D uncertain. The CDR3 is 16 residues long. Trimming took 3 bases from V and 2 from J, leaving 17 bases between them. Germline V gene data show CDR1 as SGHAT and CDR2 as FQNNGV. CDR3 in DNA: TGTGCCAGCAGCTTCTCACCGACTTCTCTGACCTACGAGCAGTACTTC. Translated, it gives CASSFSPTSLTYEQYF.

The CDR3 DNA reads as TGTGCCAGCAGTTATCAGCGGGGGGACACAGATACGCAGTATTTT. Translating gives CASSYQRGDTDTQYF. The chain links TRBV27 to TRBJ2-3; 9 bases agree with TRBD2. From germline, CDR1 is MNHEY and CDR2 SMNVEV (reference sequence). The V gene end was trimmed by 4 bases and the J gene end by 2 bases; junction bases not matched to a gene: 4. The CDR3 loop spans 15 amino acids.

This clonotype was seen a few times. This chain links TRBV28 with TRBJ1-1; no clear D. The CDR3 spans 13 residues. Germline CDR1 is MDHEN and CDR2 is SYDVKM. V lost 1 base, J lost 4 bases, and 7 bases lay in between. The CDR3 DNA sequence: TGTGCCAGCAGTTTATCGGGTGCCACTGAAGCTTTCTTT. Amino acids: CASSLSGATEAFF.

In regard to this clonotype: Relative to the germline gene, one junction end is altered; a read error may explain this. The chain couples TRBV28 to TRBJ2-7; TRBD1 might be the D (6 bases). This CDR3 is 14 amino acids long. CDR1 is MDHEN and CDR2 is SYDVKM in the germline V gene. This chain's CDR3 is CTSILDRNAYEQYF. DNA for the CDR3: TGTACCAGCATTCTCGACAGGAACGCCTACGAGCAGTACTTC.

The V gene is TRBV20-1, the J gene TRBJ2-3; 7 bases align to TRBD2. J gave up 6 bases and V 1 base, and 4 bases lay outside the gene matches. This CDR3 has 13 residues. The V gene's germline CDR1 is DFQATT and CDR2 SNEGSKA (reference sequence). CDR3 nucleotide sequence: TGCAGTGCTAGAGTGCGGGAGTACGATACGCAGTATTTT. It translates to CSARVREYDTQYF.

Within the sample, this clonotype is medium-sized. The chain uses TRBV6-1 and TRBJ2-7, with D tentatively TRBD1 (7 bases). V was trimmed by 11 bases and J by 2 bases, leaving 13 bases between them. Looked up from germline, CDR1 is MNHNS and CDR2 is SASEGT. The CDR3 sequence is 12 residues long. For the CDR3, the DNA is TGTGCCGCCGCGGGACAGACCTACGAGCAGTACTTC. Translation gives CAAAGQTYEQYF.

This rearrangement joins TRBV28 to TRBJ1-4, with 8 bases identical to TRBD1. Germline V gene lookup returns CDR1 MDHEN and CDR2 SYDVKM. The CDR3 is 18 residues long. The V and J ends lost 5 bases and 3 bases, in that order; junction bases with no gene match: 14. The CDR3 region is CASSLPSGQDSANEKLFF. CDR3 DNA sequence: TGTGCCAGCAGTCTACCCTCGGGACAGGATTCCGCTAATGAAAAACTGTTTTTT.

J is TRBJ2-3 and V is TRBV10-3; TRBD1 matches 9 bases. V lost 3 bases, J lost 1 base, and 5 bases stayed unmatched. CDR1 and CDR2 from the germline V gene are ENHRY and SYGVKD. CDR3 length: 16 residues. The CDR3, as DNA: TGTGCCATCAGTGAAGTGGGACAGGGCCGCACAGATACGCAGTATTTT. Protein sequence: CAISEVGQGRTDTQYF.

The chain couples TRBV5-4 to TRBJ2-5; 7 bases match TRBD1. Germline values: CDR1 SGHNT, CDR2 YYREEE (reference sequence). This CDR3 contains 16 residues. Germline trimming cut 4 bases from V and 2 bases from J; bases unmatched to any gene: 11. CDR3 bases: TGTGCCAGCAGCCCGGGTAAGGGGACAGTACAAGAGACCCAGTACTTC. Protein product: CASSPGKGTVQETQYF.

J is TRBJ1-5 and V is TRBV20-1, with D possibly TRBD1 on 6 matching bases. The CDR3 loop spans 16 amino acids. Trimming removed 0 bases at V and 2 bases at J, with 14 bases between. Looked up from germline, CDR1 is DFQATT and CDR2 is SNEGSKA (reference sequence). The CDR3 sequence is CSARDRGAGGNQPQHF. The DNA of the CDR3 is TGCAGTGCTAGAGATCGGGGGGCGGGGGGCAATCAGCCCCAGCATTTT.

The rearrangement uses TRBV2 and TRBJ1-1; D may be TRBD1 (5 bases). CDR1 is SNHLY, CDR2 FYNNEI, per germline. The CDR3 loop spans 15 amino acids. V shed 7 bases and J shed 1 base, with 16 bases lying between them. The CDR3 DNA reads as TGTGCCAGCACCCTCCGGGGGTGGGGGAACACTGAAGCTTTCTTT. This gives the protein CASTLRGWGNTEAFF.

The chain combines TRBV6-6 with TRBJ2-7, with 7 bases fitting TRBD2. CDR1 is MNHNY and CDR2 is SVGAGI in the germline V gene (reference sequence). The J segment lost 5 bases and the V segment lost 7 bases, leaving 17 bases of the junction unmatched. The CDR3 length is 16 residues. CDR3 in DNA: TGTGCCAGCAAAGGGGTTCGGGGCGGGAGAACCGACGAGCAGTACTTC. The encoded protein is CASKGVRGGRTDEQYF.

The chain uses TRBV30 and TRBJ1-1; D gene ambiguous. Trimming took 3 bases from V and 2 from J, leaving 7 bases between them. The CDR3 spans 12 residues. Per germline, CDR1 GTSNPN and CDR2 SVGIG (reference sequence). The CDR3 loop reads CAWRRHNTEAFF. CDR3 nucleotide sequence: TGTGCCTGGAGACGGCATAACACTGAAGCTTTCTTT.

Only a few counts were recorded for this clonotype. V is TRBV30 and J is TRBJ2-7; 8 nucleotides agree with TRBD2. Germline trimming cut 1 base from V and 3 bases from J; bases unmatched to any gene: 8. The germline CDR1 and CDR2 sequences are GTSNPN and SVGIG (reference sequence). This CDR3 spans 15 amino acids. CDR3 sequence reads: CAWSGGSGGFYEQYF. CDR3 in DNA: TGTGCCTGGAGTGGGGGAAGCGGGGGATTCTACGAGCAGTACTTC.

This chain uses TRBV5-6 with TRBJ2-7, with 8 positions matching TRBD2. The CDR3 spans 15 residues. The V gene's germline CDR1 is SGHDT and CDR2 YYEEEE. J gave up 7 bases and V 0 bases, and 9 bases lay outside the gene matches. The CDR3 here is CASSLEIAGTGEQYF. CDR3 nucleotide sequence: TGTGCCAGCAGCTTGGAGATAGCGGGGACGGGAGAGCAGTACTTC.

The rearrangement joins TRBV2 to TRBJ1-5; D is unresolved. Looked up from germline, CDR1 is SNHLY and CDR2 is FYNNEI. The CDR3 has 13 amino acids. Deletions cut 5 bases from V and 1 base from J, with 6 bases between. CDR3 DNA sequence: TGTGCCAGCAGTCCACGGAGCAATCAGCCCCAGCATTTT. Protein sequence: CASSPRSNQPQHF.

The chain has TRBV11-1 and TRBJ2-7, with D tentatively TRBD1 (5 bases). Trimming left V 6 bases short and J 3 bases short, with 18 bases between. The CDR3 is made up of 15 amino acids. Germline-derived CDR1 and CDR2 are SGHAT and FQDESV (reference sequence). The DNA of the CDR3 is TGTGCCAGCAGTCTTAGGGGCCAGTCCTACTACGAGCAGTACTTC. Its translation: CASSLRGQSYYEQYF.